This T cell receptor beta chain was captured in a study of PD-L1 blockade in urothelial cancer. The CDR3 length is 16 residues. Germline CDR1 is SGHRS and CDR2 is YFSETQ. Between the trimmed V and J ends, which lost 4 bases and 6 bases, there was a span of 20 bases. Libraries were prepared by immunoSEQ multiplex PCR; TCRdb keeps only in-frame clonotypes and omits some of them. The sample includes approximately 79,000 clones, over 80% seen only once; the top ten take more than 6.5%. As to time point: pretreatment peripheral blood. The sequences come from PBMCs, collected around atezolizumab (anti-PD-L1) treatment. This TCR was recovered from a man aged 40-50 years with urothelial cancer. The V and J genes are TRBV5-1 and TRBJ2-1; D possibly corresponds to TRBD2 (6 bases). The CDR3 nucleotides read TGCGCCAGCAGCCCCTCTGGAGGGAGAAGCGGCAATGAGCAGTTCTTC. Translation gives CASSPSGGRSGNEQFF.